The source of this T cell receptor beta chain is a study of blood T cell repertoires in COVID-19. Sequencing was performed with immunoSEQ multiplex PCR; in TCRdb, only in-frame clones are kept and a portion is missing. The data show about 98,000 clones, with about 89% seen just once and 10% held by the top ten. The CDR3 runs 17 residues. The V segment lost 0 bases and the J segment 3 bases; nucleotides outside the gene matches: 9. CDR1 is ENHRY, CDR2 SYGVKD, per germline. The chain links TRBV10-3 to TRBJ2-5; 8 bases line up with TRBD2. The sample consisted of peripheral blood. This TCR was recovered from a man between 50 and 59 years old with acute or convalescent COVID-19. CDR3 nucleotides: TGTGCCATCAGTGAGTCGGGGCGGGAGGCCAGGGAAGAGACCCAGTACTTC. Protein product: CAISESGREAREETQYF.